This T cell receptor (beta chain) was retrieved from a study of cytomegalovirus exposure and HLA in healthy donors. Produced via immunoSEQ multiplex PCR; TCRdb's table is partial and in-frame only. The table shows about 190,000 clones, with approximately 80% occurring only once. Sample: PBMCs. The sequence came from a man between 18 and 35 years old in good health and CMV-seropositive.

In DNA, the CDR3 is TGTGCCAGCAGTTTATCTAGGAGTGCGGGCTACACCTTC. It specifies CASSLSRSAGYTF. The rearrangement joins TRBV27 to TRBJ1-2; D is unresolved. Trimming took off 0 bases at V and 8 bases at J, with 10 bases between the two ends. The CDR3 is 13 residues long. The germline gives CDR1 MNHEY, CDR2 SMNVEV (reference sequence).